The source of this T cell receptor beta chain is a study of post-analysis software for immune sequencing data. TCR beta cDNA libraries had unique molecular identifiers. TCRdb called the PCR reads again in MiXCR, with one record for every CDR3 protein. The repertoire includes hundreds of thousands of distinct CDR3 sequences, 30% of them detected once, and around 0.56% sits in the top ten. This CDR3 is 12 amino acids long. Germline values: CDR1 SQVTM, CDR2 ANQGSEA. Trimming cost V 4 bases and J 3 bases, with 9 bases left between them. With respect to this clonotype: The antigen is undetermined.

Study results and caveats: Normalized Chao1 diversity was significantly lower in multiple sclerosis patients than in controls. F-measure co-clustering was strong for batch-matched samples. Higher frequency in patients than in controls was seen for about five TRBV segments, with TRBV5-6, TRBV5-1 and TRBV20-1 among them.

This TCR was recovered from a girl between 10 and 17 years old with multiple sclerosis. Source material: blood. J is TRBJ1-2 and V is TRBV29-1, with D tentatively TRBD1 (6 bases). CDR3 region: CSVGEGDYGYTF. The DNA of the CDR3 is TGCAGCGTTGGGGAGGGGGACTATGGCTACACCTTC.